The sequence of this T cell receptor (beta chain) was determined in a study of cytomegalovirus exposure and HLA in healthy donors. PCR primers comprised 60 Vbeta and 13 Jbeta primers. Assay used: immunoSEQ multiplex PCR; TCRdb lists only in-frame clones, some missing. This table has around 140,000 clones, 75% to 85% appearing once. CDR1 is MNHEY, CDR2 SVGAGI, per germline. V lost 5 bases and J 2 bases, leaving 6 bases between the germline ends. The CDR3 spans 12 residues. This clone was seen only a few times. The target antigen is unknown. Study-wide results and limits: An analysis done earlier found most TCR beta V segments productive about 87% or about 30% of the time. Cytomegalovirus-associated TCR beta chains were listed, numbering 164. Three of the chains that were CMV-associated were confirmed in vitro to be specific for CMV antigens.

The genes are TRBV6-5 and TRBJ2-5; no reliable D call. This receptor was identified in a woman between 40 and 55 years old in good health and CMV-seropositive. The sample taken for sequencing was PBMCs. For the CDR3, the DNA is TGTGCCAGCAGTCGTCCGCAAGAGACCCAGTACTTC. Translating gives CASSRPQETQYF.